This paragraph covers one T cell receptor (beta chain) sequence. Its antigen is not known. The data derive from a study of identifying expanded T cells in peripheral blood. Study-wide points: Clone count variance between roughly 2-week samples rose with total template count. Differentially abundant clones: 0.95 to 1.5 between replicates, 16.4 at around 14 days, approximately 18 at four.

TCRdb's copy holds only in-frame clones and misses some; the assay was immunoSEQ multiplex PCR. The data hold about 58,000 clones, with more than 70% observed a single time. CDR3 length: 15 amino acids. Germline CDR1 ENHRY, CDR2 SYGVKD. The V gene end was trimmed by 8 bases and the J gene end by 0 bases; junction bases not matched to a gene: 2. Collection occurred without any documented infections or immune events in donors. The chain links TRBV10-3 to TRBJ1-6, with 9 bases that match TRBD1. Sequencing input: blood. This clonotype originated in a person between 18 and 75 years old in good health. The CDR3 coding sequence is TGTGCCATCGGACAGGGGTTCTCCTATAATTCACCCCTCCACTTT. Translation: CAIGQGFSYNSPLHF.